Below, 9 T cell receptor beta chains from the same sample are listed, as sequenced in a study of blood T cell repertoires in COVID-19. Only in-frame clones appear in the TCRdb table, and some are missing; sequencing was by immunoSEQ multiplex PCR. The data show fewer than 500,000 clones, more than 65% seen once. Material for sequencing was peripheral blood. All receptors come from a human donor with acute or convalescent COVID-19. The donor label of this sample is uncertain.

The chain joins TRBV7-9 to TRBJ1-1; TRBD1 agrees at 7 bases. The CDR3 covers 18 residues. CDR1 and CDR2 from the germline V gene are SEHNR and FQNEAQ (reference sequence). Unmatched junction bases numbered 16, after V lost 0 bases and J lost 6 bases. CDR3 residues: CASSLAHTRGQLGAEAFF. CDR3 sequence (DNA): TGTGCCAGCAGCTTAGCGCACACCCGGGGACAGTTGGGGGCTGAAGCTTTCTTT.

The chain joins TRBV18 to TRBJ2-1; D might be TRBD2 (6 bases). Germline values: CDR1 KGHSH, CDR2 LQKENI. The CDR3 loop spans 17 amino acids. V was trimmed by 1 base and J by 2 bases, leaving 15 bases between them. The CDR3 DNA reads as TGTGCCAGCTCACCACTAACCGGGAGCTTAACCTACAATGAGCAGTTCTTC. Translation gives CASSPLTGSLTYNEQFF.

The CDR3 DNA is TGTGCCAGCAGCTCCACCCGGGACAGGGCCAAGGGGGAGCAGTACTTC. It is translated as CASSSTRDRAKGEQYF. The chain joins TRBV5-4 to TRBJ2-7, with 9 bases fitting TRBD1. V was clipped by 3 bases and J by 7 bases; unmatched bases: 14. CDR3 length: 16 residues. Looked up from germline, CDR1 is SGHNT and CDR2 is YYREEE (reference sequence).

The chain combines TRBV7-9 with TRBJ2-7; tentatively, D is TRBD2 (5 bases). This CDR3 region has 14 residues. Germline assignment: CDR1 SEHNR and CDR2 FQNEAQ (reference sequence). V shed 8 bases and J shed 1 base, with 15 bases lying between them. The CDR3 DNA reads as TGTGCCAGCGTCGACTACGCCGGATCCTACGAGCAGTACTTC. Amino acid sequence: CASVDYAGSYEQYF.

This rearrangement joins TRBV30 to TRBJ1-2; D is ambiguous. This CDR3 region has 13 residues. CDR1 GTSNPN and CDR2 SVGIG come from the germline V gene (reference sequence). V was pared by 7 bases and J by 3 bases, with 15 bases between. This chain's CDR3 is CASTPQVYYGYTF. In nucleotides, the CDR3 is TGTGCCTCCACCCCCCAGGTCTACTATGGCTACACCTTC.

Only a few counts were recorded for this clone. This chain joins TRBV28 and TRBJ2-2; the match to TRBD2 covers 8 bases. The CDR3 consists of 15 residues. With 7 bases clipped from V and 5 bases from J, the junction kept 9 bases outside the gene matches. Germline loops: CDR1 MDHEN, CDR2 SYDVKM. CDR3 in DNA: TGTGCCAGCAACGGGGCGGGGGGCGGTACCGGGGAGCTGTTTTTT. It codes for CASNGAGGGTGELFF.

The CDR3 is CASSDSLRGYF. The CDR3 bases are TGTGCCAGCAGTGATTCCCTCCGGGGTTACTTC. The chain links TRBV6-1 to TRBJ2-7; TRBD2 might be the D (5 bases). The CDR3 consists of 11 residues. In germline, CDR1 is MNHNS, CDR2 SASEGT. V was clipped by 3 bases and J by 13 bases, with 13 bases between them.

This rearrangement joins TRBV28 to TRBJ1-1; no firm D call. The CDR3 contains 13 residues. Germline CDR1 and CDR2: MDHEN and SYDVKM. Trimming removed 7 bases at V and 9 bases at J, with 18 bases between. CDR3 region: CASTTRLGKQAFF. For the CDR3, the DNA is TGTGCCAGCACAACTAGGTTGGGCAAGCAAGCTTTCTTT.

The chain joins TRBV3-1 (or the pseudogene TRBV3-2) to TRBJ2-2; 10 bases match TRBD2. The CDR3 is 16 residues long. Germline V gives CDR1 LGHDT, CDR2 YNNKEL (reference sequence). V trimming: 4 bases; J trimming: 4 bases; junction bases outside the gene matches: 6. This chain's CDR3 is CASSLYSGGSTGELFF. In nucleotides, the CDR3 is TGTGCCAGCAGCCTATATAGCGGGGGGAGCACCGGGGAGCTGTTTTTT.